The 12 T cell receptor beta chains below were found in one sample sequenced in a study of blood T cell repertoires in COVID-19. Profiling relied on immunoSEQ multiplex PCR, and the TCRdb table lists in-frame clones only, not all of them. The sample contains roughly 380,000 clones, more than 75% of which appear only once. Specimen: PBMCs or T cells enriched from blood (not recorded which). Every receptor here comes from a man younger than 40 who had recovered from COVID-19.

The gene calls are TRBV7-3 and TRBJ2-6; 9 bases line up with TRBD1. Trimming at V came to 4 bases and at J to 3 bases, leaving 7 bases not matched to a gene. Germline V gives CDR1 SGHTA, CDR2 FQGTGA. This CDR3 region has 17 residues. The CDR3 loop reads CASSSGTGKGGANVLTF. CDR3 bases: TGTGCCAGCAGCTCCGGGACAGGGAAGGGTGGGGCCAACGTCCTGACTTTC.

The chain recombines TRBV6-4 with TRBJ2-5, with D hard to call. Germline assignment: CDR1 MRHNA and CDR2 SNTAGT. The CDR3 spans 14 residues. The ends were cut back, 4 bases at V and 5 bases at J, with 14 bases in the middle. The CDR3 is CASSVSHLKETQYF. The CDR3 nucleotides read TGTGCCAGCAGTGTTTCCCACCTAAAGGAGACCCAGTACTTC.

This chain joins TRBV19 and TRBJ1-5; D is unclear. Germline CDR1 LNHDA, CDR2 SQIVND (reference sequence). Trimming cost V 7 bases and J 11 bases, with 21 bases left between them. The CDR3 is made up of 14 amino acids. Here the CDR3 reads CASTPVAGLMAQHF. The CDR3, as DNA: TGTGCCAGTACCCCCGTGGCGGGGTTGATGGCCCAGCATTTT.

V gene TRBV19 combines with J gene TRBJ1-4, with 9 bases matching TRBD1. Germline CDR1 LNHDA, CDR2 SQIVND (reference sequence). V trimming: 5 bases; J trimming: 10 bases; junction bases outside the gene matches: 11. The CDR3 runs 15 residues. CDR3: CASSEWTGAFGKLFF. Here the CDR3 DNA reads TGTGCCAGTAGTGAATGGACAGGGGCATTCGGAAAACTGTTTTTT.

V is TRBV7-2 and J is TRBJ2-3; 7 bases agree with TRBD2. CDR3 length: 15 amino acids. Per germline, CDR1 SGHTA and CDR2 FQGNSA. The junction had 8 bases not matched to a gene; V was cut back by 6 bases and J by 2 bases. Here the CDR3 reads CASRPGGTITDTQYF. The CDR3 coding sequence is TGTGCCAGCAGACCAGGAGGGACTATCACAGATACGCAGTATTTT.

The chain couples TRBV4-1 to TRBJ1-5; 9 bases are shared with TRBD1. The CDR3 extends over 16 amino acids. J lost 5 bases, V lost 4 bases, and 9 bases had no gene match. The germline gives CDR1 MGHRA, CDR2 YSYEKL. This CDR3 is CASSPLPDRGDQPQHF. The CDR3 bases are TGCGCCAGCAGCCCTCTACCGGACAGGGGTGATCAGCCCCAGCATTTT.

CDR3 protein: CASSQVRLETYEQYF. The CDR3, as DNA: TGTGCCAGCAGCCAAGTGAGACTAGAAACCTACGAGCAGTACTTC. The gene calls are TRBV14 and TRBJ2-7; a weak D match, TRBD2 (6 bases). The CDR3 loop spans 15 amino acids. V was pared by 1 base and J by 2 bases, with 12 bases between. Looked up from germline, CDR1 is SGHDN and CDR2 is FVKESK.

The chain combines TRBV10-3 with TRBJ1-2, with TRBD1 matching 10 bases. This CDR3 is built from 14 residues. J gave up 5 bases and V 5 bases, and 5 bases lay outside the gene matches. Germline V gene data show CDR1 as ENHRY and CDR2 as SYGVKD. CDR3 DNA: TGTGCCATCAGTCTTTCGGACAGGGGGTATGGCTACACCTTC. Amino acid sequence: CAISLSDRGYGYTF.

The chain employs TRBV29-1 and TRBJ2-7; TRBD1 matches 8 bases. The germline V gene has CDR1 SQVTM and CDR2 ANQGSEA. The CDR3 runs to 14 residues. V was pared by 6 bases and J by 0 bases, with 7 bases of the junction left unmatched. The CDR3 DNA sequence: TGCAGCGTCGGAAGACAGGGGCCCTCCTACGAGCAGTACTTC. Encoded protein: CSVGRQGPSYEQYF.

Only one count was recorded for this clone. This chain links TRBV3-1 (or the pseudogene TRBV3-2) with TRBJ1-2; 11 bases fit TRBD1. The CDR3 runs to 16 residues. The germline gives CDR1 LGHDT, CDR2 YNNKEL (reference sequence). Trimming cost V 4 bases and J 2 bases; bases outside gene matches: 6. The CDR3 loop is CASSPGTGGFNYGYTF. CDR3 in DNA: TGTGCCAGCAGCCCCGGGACAGGGGGTTTCAACTATGGCTACACCTTC.

The V and J genes are TRBV7-9 and TRBJ1-2; no definite D call. The CDR3 runs 13 residues. V gave up 5 bases and J gave up 8 bases, with 15 bases separating them. Germline CDR1 and CDR2: SEHNR and FQNEAQ (reference sequence). The CDR3 here is CASSQFTTEGYTF. The DNA of the CDR3 is TGTGCCAGCAGCCAATTTACGACGGAGGGCTACACCTTC.

The chain employs TRBV9 and TRBJ2-1; D gene unclear. This CDR3 is built from 13 residues. V was cut by 1 base and J by 4 bases, with 6 bases left in between. Germline V gene sequence: CDR1 SGDLS, CDR2 YYNGEE. The CDR3 loop is CASSVWPYNEQFF. The CDR3 DNA sequence: TGTGCCAGCAGCGTATGGCCATACAATGAGCAGTTCTTC.